This T cell receptor (beta chain) was observed in a study of T cell responses to AZD1222 COVID-19 vaccine. Study-wide results and caveats: Reportedly, nearly half of unique spike TCRs recognized epitopes outside B.1.351/B.1.1.7 mutations. Females outnumbered males among donors, who were mostly white British; clonal diversity was possibly underestimated. Seropositive AZD1222 recipients at baseline numbered only five or six. Regions 160-218 and 743-854 dominated among vaccine-associated CD4 TCRs spanning spike.

Data came from immunoSEQ multiplex PCR; TCRdb stores just in-frame clones and leaves some out. The sample yields 95,000 to 150,000 clones, approximately 89% seen once. The length of the CDR3 is 12 residues. Germline values: CDR1 SGHRS, CDR2 YFSETQ. V was cut by 5 bases and J by 2 bases, with 7 bases left in between. About this clone itself: Its antigen remains unidentified.

V usage is TRBV5-1 and J usage is TRBJ1-2; no firm D call. This TCR came from an adult in good health. Sequenced here: peripheral blood, sampled on day 0 of AZD1222 vaccination. CDR3 sequence reads: CASRGANYGYTF. In DNA form, the CDR3 reads TGCGCCAGCAGGGGCGCAAACTATGGCTACACCTTC.